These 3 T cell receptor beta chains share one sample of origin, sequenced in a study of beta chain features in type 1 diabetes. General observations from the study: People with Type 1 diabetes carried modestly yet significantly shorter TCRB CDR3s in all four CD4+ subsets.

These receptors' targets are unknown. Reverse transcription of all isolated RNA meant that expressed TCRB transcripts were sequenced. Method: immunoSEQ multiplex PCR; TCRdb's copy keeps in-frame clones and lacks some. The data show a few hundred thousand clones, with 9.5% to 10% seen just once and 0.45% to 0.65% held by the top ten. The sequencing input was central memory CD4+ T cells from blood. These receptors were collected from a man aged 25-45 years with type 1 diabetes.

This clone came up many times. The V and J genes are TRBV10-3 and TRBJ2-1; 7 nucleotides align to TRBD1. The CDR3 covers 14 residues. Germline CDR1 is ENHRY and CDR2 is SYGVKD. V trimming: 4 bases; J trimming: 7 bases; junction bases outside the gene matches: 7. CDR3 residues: CAISGQGIGNEQFF. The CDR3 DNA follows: TGTGCCATCAGTGGACAGGGTATCGGGAATGAGCAGTTCTTC.

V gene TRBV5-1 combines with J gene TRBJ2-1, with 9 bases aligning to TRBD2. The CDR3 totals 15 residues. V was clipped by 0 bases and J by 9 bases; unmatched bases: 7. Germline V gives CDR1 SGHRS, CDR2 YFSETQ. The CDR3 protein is CASSLVAGGAAEQFF. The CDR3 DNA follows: TGCGCCAGCAGCTTGGTGGCGGGAGGGGCGGCTGAGCAGTTCTTC.

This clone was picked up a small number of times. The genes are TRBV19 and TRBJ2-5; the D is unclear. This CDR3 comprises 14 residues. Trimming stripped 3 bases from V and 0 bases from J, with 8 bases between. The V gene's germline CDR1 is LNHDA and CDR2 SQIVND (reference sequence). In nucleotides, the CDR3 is TGTGCCAGTAGTATCGGCACTCACCAAGAGACCCAGTACTTC. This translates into CASSIGTHQETQYF.